This T cell receptor beta chain comes out of a study of T cell responses to AZD1222 COVID-19 vaccine. The study, taken as a whole, reports: Clonal diversity may have been underestimated in mostly white British donors. There were repertoire samples only from the period after the peak T cell response.

On this clone itself: Its antigen is not known.

There are 15 residues in the CDR3. The V end lost 5 bases, the J end lost 5 bases, and 16 bases lay between the germline ends. The germline V gene encodes CDR1 SEHNR and CDR2 FQNEAQ (reference sequence). Only in-frame clones appear in the TCRdb table, and some are missing; sequencing was by immunoSEQ multiplex PCR. The sample yields 68,000 or so clones, roughly 86% seen once. This material consisted of peripheral blood, taken on day 0 of AZD1222 vaccination. The rearrangement uses TRBV7-9 and TRBJ2-1, with D uncertain. This receptor was obtained from an adult in good health. This CDR3 reads CASSNGLEYHNEQFF. CDR3 bases: TGTGCCAGCAGCAACGGGCTCGAATATCACAATGAGCAGTTCTTC.